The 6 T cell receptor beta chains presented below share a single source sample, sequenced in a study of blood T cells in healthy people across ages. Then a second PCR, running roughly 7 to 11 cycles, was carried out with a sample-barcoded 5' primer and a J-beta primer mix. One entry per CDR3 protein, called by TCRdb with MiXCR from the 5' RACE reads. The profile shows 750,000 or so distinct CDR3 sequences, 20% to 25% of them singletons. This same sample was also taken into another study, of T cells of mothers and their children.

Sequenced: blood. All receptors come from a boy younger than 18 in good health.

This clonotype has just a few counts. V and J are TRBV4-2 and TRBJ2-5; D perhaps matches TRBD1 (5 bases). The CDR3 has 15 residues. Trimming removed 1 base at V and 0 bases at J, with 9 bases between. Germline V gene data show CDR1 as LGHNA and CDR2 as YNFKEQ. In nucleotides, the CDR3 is TGTGCCAGCAGCCAAGGTCAGGACAACCAAGAGACCCAGTACTTC. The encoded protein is CASSQGQDNQETQYF.

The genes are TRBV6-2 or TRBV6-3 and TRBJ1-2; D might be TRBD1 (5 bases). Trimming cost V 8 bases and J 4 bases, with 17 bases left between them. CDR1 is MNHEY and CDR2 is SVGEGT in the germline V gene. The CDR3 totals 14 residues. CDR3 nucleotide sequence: TGTGCCAGCGGGGACCGCGGTATCGGCTATGGCTACACCTTC. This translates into CASGDRGIGYGYTF.

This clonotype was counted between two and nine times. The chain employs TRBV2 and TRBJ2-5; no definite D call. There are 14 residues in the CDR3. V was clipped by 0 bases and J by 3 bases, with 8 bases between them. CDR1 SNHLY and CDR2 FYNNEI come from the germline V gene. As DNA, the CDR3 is TGTGCCAGCAGTGAAGCCAACCAGAAAGAGACCCAGTACTTC. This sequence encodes CASSEANQKETQYF.

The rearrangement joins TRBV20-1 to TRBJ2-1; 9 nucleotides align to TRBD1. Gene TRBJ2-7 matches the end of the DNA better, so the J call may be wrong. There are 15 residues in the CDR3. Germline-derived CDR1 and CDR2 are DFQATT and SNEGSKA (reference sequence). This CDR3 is CSARDQGTGIYEQYF. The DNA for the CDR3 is TGCAGTGCTAGAGATCAGGGGACAGGGATCTACGAGCAGTACTTC.

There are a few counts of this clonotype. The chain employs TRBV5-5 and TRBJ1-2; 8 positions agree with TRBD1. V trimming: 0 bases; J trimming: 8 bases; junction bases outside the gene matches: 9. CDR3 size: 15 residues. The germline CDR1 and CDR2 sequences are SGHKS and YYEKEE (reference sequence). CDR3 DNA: TGTGCCAGCAGCTTGGAGCCCAACAGGGGGGACGGCTACACCTTC. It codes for CASSLEPNRGDGYTF.

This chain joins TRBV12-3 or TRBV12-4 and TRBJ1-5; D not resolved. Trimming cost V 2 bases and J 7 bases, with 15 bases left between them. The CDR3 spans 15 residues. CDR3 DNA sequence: TGTGCCAGCAGTTTATTGGGCACGAACGAACAGCCCCAGCATTTT. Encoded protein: CASSLLGTNEQPQHF.